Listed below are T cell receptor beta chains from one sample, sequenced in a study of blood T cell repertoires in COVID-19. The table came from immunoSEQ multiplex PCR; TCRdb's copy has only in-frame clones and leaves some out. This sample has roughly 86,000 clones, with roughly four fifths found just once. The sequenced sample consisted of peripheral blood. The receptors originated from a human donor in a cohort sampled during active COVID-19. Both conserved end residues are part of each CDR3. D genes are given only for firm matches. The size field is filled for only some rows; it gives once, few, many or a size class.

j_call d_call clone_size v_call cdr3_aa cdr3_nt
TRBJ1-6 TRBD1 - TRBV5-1 CASSTGQEDSPLHF TGCGCCAGCAGCACGGGACAGGAGGACTCACCCCTCCACTTT
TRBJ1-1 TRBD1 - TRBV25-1 CASKRQGWNTEAFF TGTGCCAGCAAGAGACAGGGGTGGAACACTGAAGCTTTCTTT
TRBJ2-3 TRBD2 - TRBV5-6 CASRKRGGTDTQYF TGTGCCAGCAGAAAGCGGGGGGGCACAGATACGCAGTATTTT
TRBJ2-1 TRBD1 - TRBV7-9 CASSSGQGVSYNEQFF TGTGCCAGCAGCTCGGGACAGGGGGTTTCCTACAATGAGCAGTTCTTC
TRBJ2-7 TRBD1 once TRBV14 CASSPGQGAYEQYF TGTGCCAGCAGCCCCGGACAGGGGGCATACGAGCAGTACTTC
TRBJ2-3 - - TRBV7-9 CASSPGSDTQYF TGTGCCAGCAGCCCAGGTTCAGATACGCAGTATTTT
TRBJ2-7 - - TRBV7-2 CASSSRQASYEQYF TGTGCCAGCAGCTCCCGACAGGCCTCCTACGAGCAGTACTTC
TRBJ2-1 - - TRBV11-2 CASSLVRGRKGEQFF TGTGCCAGCAGCTTAGTTAGGGGCCGGAAGGGTGAGCAGTTCTTC
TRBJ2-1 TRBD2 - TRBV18 CASSPGGRGGANEQFF TGTGCCAGCTCACCGGGAGGTCGGGGGGGCGCAAATGAGCAGTTCTTC
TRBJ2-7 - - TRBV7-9 CASSWALSSYEQYF TGTGCCAGCAGCTGGGCCCTAAGCTCCTACGAGCAGTACTTC
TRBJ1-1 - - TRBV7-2 CASRDFMNTEAFF TGTGCCAGCAGGGACTTCATGAACACTGAAGCTTTCTTT
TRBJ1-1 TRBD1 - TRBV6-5 CASSYSVTGGSTEAFF TGTGCCAGCAGTTACTCGGTGACAGGGGGATCCACTGAAGCTTTCTTT